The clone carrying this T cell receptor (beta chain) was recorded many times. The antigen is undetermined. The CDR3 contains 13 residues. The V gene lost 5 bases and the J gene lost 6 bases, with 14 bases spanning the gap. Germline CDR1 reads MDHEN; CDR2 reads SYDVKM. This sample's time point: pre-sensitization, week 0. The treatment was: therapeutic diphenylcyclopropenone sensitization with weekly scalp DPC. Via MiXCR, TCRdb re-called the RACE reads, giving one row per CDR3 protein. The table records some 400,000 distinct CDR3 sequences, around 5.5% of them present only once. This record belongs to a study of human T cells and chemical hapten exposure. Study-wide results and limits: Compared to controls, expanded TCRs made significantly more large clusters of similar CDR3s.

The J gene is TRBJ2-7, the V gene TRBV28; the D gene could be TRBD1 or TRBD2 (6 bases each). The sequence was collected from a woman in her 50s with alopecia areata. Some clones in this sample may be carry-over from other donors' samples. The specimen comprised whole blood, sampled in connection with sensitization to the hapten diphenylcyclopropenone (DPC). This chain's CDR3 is CASSQKGGGEQYF. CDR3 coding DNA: TGTGCCAGCAGTCAGAAGGGGGGCGGCGAGCAGTACTTC.